This TCR beta chain was observed in a study of a mutant IDH1 vaccine in newly diagnosed glioma. Generated by immunoSEQ multiplex PCR, the TCRdb table keeps only in-frame clones and is missing some. The sample holds just over 60,000 clones; roughly four fifths are singletons and the top ten take 3.5% to 4%. Time point noted: week 47, end of study. Alongside topical imiquimod, each dose of vaccine comprised 300 ug of mutant IDH1 20-mer peptide. Between the trimmed V and J ends, which lost 3 bases and 0 bases, there was a span of 11 bases. Germline-derived CDR1 and CDR2 are MNHNS and SASEGT. CDR3 length: 16 residues. As to this clone: The target antigen is unknown.

The rearrangement joins TRBV6-1 to TRBJ1-4; no clear D gene. The source was PBMCs, collected from a glioma patient whose treatment included an IDH1 peptide vaccine. This receptor was identified in a man aged 25 to 45 with glioma. CDR3 bases: TGTGCCAGCAGTGAGCAGGTCGCTGCAACTAATGAAAAACTGTTTTTT. It is translated as CASSEQVAATNEKLFF.